Reported below is one T cell receptor (beta chain). Its target antigen remains unknown. No base-level quality is on record; no much larger clone is a single base apart. This entry comes from a study of cytomegalovirus exposure and HLA in healthy donors (dated by TCRdb to 2017 to 2019). Broadly, across the study: An earlier analysis of approximately 640 of the donors reported about 290 Gb of sequence data and 100 million to 130 million unique TCR beta sequences from about 180 million T cells. About 320 gigabases of sequencing data and roughly 90 million unique TCR sequences were included in an early release covering under 650 HLA-typed donors. The genetic ancestry cluster associated with self-reported Caucasian donors included 81% of the 398 genotyped donors. The study aimed to test whether cataloging public T cell receptors could reveal signatures of past pathogen exposure. Using immunosequencing, the study profiled T cell repertoires from around 670 subjects and related those repertoires to cytomegalovirus serostatus. Besides the first cohort of about 730 subjects, a separate validation cohort made up of roughly 120 different subjects was used. The study combined high-throughput TCR immunosequencing, statistical association of individual TCRs with disease status, and machine learning to predict cytomegalovirus infection status. A later analysis re-analyzed previously published TCR beta repertoires from 666 donors and added high-resolution HLA genotyping to study TCR occurrence patterns. The later analysis used no new phenotypic data to find candidate immune exposures, relying instead on TCR beta sequences and their occurrence across donors. To decide whether each TCR beta V gene segment behaved as functional or pseudogenic, an earlier analysis of some 600 of the donors relied on high-throughput TCR beta sequencing. Alongside the repertoire data, information on donor age, sex, ethnicity and CMV serostatus was compiled. A later genetic analysis used genome-wide SNP genotypes for about 65% of the 666 donors, treating that subset as a discovery cohort. Every repertoire in the discovery cohort had been generated on one and the same sequencing platform. HLA typing included class I and class II loci at four-digit resolution. Typing coverage varied by locus: about 620-640 donors for A, B, C, DRB1 and DQB1; around 560 for DQA1; approximately 570 for DPA1; about 450 for DPB1. Because of strong linkage in the cohort, five DR-DQ haplotypes were treated as single units for association and clustering. Across approximately 400 genotyped donors of the cohort, an average of approximately 240,000 unique TCR beta nucleotide sequences per donor were sequenced, and roughly 20% of those sequences were non-productive.

The V end gives up 6 bases and the J end 5 bases, leaving 15 bases in the junction not matched to a gene. From the cysteine up to the phenylalanine, the CDR3 has a length of 17 residues. Left in the record is the CDR3 DNA by itself, 51 bases read in frame from the first base. Taken from the germline V gene, the CDR1 and CDR2 loops are MDHEN and SYDVKM. Libraries were prepared through the immunoSEQ multiplex PCR assay. For the multiplex PCR, a mixture combining 60 forward primers for TCR Vbeta segments and 13 reverse primers for TCR Jbeta segments was used. The CDR3 region of rearranged TCR beta genes was amplified from genomic DNA with a multiplex PCR assay. The Illumina HiSeq System was used to sequence the amplified TCR beta libraries as 87-base-pair reads. Concerning the study's data processing: A later analysis tallied 75 million to 85 million unique TCR beta chains across the approximately 670 repertoires, and some 10 million of those chains were shared by two or more donors. Raw reads were error-corrected and collapsed into unique sequences with a nearest-neighbor algorithm that merged closely related sequences to remove PCR and sequencing errors. To assign V, D and J gene segments, CDR3 sequences were aligned to IMGT reference sequences. For a sequence to be retained, at least a six-nucleotide match to both a V gene segment and a J gene segment was required. A rearrangement was called productive if the CDR3 had no stop codons and remained in frame with V and J, and every other rearrangement was called non-productive. CDR3 was defined according to IMGT convention as the region running from the second conserved V-encoded cysteine to the conserved J-encoded phenylalanine. Sequences without an unambiguous match to a single V gene segment were excluded from the earlier analysis of a few hundred of the donors. An earlier analysis of 587 of the donors classified V segments as functional when productive rearrangements were above 56.7% and as segregating when the standard deviation between donors was above 5%. A statistical classification framework was built for diagnosing cytomegalovirus status from the catalog of TCR beta chain sequences. V and J gene assignment, in a later analysis, came from comparing TCR nucleotide sequences with IMGT/GENE-DB human TR gene sequences. The TCRdist pipeline was used in a later analysis to assign CDR3 sequences and most-parsimonious VDJ recombination scenarios. In a later analysis, each TCR beta chain was defined by its CDR3 amino acid sequence together with its V-gene family, and reads lacking a unique V-gene family were excluded. In a later analysis, around 600 highly shared, low-generation-probability nucleotide sequences were removed to address suspected cross-contamination and a sequencing artifact. In a later analysis, a clonal expansion index for each public chain was calculated from normalized within-repertoire ranks of inferred template counts. In a later analysis, generation probabilities were computed with a VDJ recombination model fitted to out-of-frame rearrangements, and the resulting probabilities were checked against IGoR. In a later analysis, hypergeometric tests were used to score TCR-TCR, TCR-HLA and TCR-CMV co-occurrence, with a repertoire-size bias correction applied to TCR pairs. False discovery rates were estimated in a later analysis by permuting HLA or CMV assignments 20 times. In a later analysis, co-occurring TCRs were grouped with DBSCAN, and TCRdist sequence similarity was added when clustering was performed within HLA-allele-positive subsets. For co-occurrence clustering, repertoires with fewer than 30,000 or more than 120,000 public chains were excluded, along with about five repertoires with anomalous nucleotide sharing. The immuneACCESS repertoire file appears here via TCRdb, limited to in-frame rearrangements. These files lack a portion of the clones; in checked studies, under half of the deficit traces to unresolved V genes, and the cause of the others is not known. V, J and clone size are those of that table, while D and trimming were read from the DNA. This sample holds approximately 120,000 clones; about 81% were observed only once. The ten biggest clones cover 0.95% to 1.4% of the sample.

The cohort consisted of more than 650 healthy bone marrow donors. At the time of sampling, all cohort members were nominally healthy, though unrecorded immune exposures were likely present. The donor tested CMV seronegative, placing the donor among the roughly 350 seronegative members of the cohort. A peripheral blood sample was collected from each donor, and TCR beta sequencing was performed on peripheral blood mononuclear cells. Genomic DNA was extracted from the blood cell samples with the Qiagen DNeasy Blood Extraction Kit. Beyond this particular receptor, the publication reports: In an earlier analysis of 587 of the donors, most TCR beta V segments appeared in productive rearrangements about 87% or about 30% of the time, broadly matching IMGT annotations. A later genetic analysis reported fewer N-insertions in productive TCRs among donors in an Asian-associated ancestry cluster than the roughly 650-donor mean. The earlier analysis of about 600 of the donors excluded roughly 17 rarely observed V segments, including chromosome 9 orphons, because counts were too low. In a later analysis, most CMV-associated TCR beta chains were found to appear HLA-restricted, with HLA associations seemingly driven largely by CMV exposure. This cohort had only TCR beta chains sequenced, and the lack of alpha or paired-chain data limited which features could be detected. For the cohort, immune exposure information was limited to CMV serostatus. A later genetic analysis associated a missense DCLRE1C variant with V-gene and J-gene trimming of TCR beta chains, and an independent cohort replicated the association. The classifier was reported to diagnose cytomegalovirus status with high specificity and sensitivity in both the original cohort and the validation cohort. When HLA alleles, especially DR and DQ, strongly co-occurred, attributing TCR associations to individual alleles was difficult. A further reported finding was that TCR beta sequences accurately predicted the HLA-A and HLA-B alleles for most subjects in the first cohort. Presence/absence analyses assumed roughly uniform sequencing depth across donors, an assumption that may not hold. A group of highly shared sequence variants was considered likely to be a technical artifact of the sequencing pipeline. Some IMGT-functional V segments, including TRBV6-2 and TRBV6-3, could not be told apart with the 87-base-pair reads, so those segments were excluded. Most TCR sequences were observed very rarely across donors, whereas some public TCRs were present in many individuals. Because HLA typing was unavailable for some donors at each locus, only the typed subset was used in association tests. A later analysis associated 15,000 or so TCR beta sequences with specific HLA alleles at a false discovery rate of 0.05. The authors suggested that the approach could potentially be generalized to other disease states and immunological phenotypes. In a later analysis, the rate of TCR association differed among HLA loci, with DRB1 alleles having the most associated TCRs and HLA-C alleles having the fewest. A later analysis found that HLA-associated TCR beta chains were more clonally expanded and had lower generation probabilities than equally common non-associated chains. Linkage disequilibrium might explain the correlated functional status among segregating V segments, but an unknown experimental factor could not be ruled out. In vitro tests confirmed that three of the cytomegalovirus-associated TCR beta chains recognize cytomegalovirus antigens. A total of 150 or so TCR beta chains were listed by the study as associated with cytomegalovirus. In a later analysis, several top co-occurrence clusters were reported to appear linked to parvovirus B19, influenza, CMV and Epstein-Barr virus.

The receptor chain draws on TRBV28 and TRBJ2-2, and 7 bases in between align with TRBD2. The clonotype originates from a woman aged 30 to 39 in good health and CMV-seronegative. Sequencing was done on a sample of PBMCs. This receptor carries the CDR3 CASRTRTLREWTGELFF. In nucleotides, the sequence is TGTGCCAGCAGGACACGCACCCTGCGGGAGTGGACCGGGGAGCTGTTTTTT.